Listed below are T cell receptor beta chains from one sample, sequenced in a study of blood T cell repertoires in COVID-19. This table comes from immunoSEQ multiplex PCR, and its TCRdb copy is limited to in-frame clones, with some not included. This sample has roughly 250,000 clones, with around nine tenths found just once. Source material: peripheral blood. The receptors originated from a woman in her 40s who had recovered from COVID-19. Both conserved end residues are part of each CDR3. D genes are given only for firm matches. Some rows mark clone size as missing; the rest say once, few, many or name a class of expanded clone.

size,V,J,D,CDR3,DNA
NA,TRBV4-2,TRBJ1-2,TRBD1,CASSQEDRGHRGYTF,TGTGCCAGCAGCCAAGAAGACAGGGGGCATAGGGGCTACACCTTC
NA,TRBV6-1,TRBJ2-3,NA,CASSEPWVLASASTDTQYF,TGTGCCAGCAGTGAACCGTGGGTTCTAGCGAGTGCTAGCACAGATACGCAGTATTTT
NA,TRBV18,TRBJ1-2,NA,CASSPRAGENNYGYTF,TGTGCCAGCTCACCACGGGCAGGGGAAAACAACTATGGCTACACCTTC
NA,TRBV28,TRBJ2-7,NA,CASSFRAERGRASYEQYF,TGTGCCAGCAGTTTCAGGGCTGAACGAGGCAGGGCCTCCTACGAGCAGTACTTC
few,TRBV6-5,TRBJ2-2,TRBD1,CASSSRDRTTGELFF,TGTGCCAGCAGTTCGAGGGACAGGACCACCGGGGAGCTGTTTTTT
NA,TRBV5-1,TRBJ1-3,TRBD1,CASRIGGETGNTIYF,TGCGCCAGCAGAATAGGGGGCGAGACTGGAAACACCATATATTTT
NA,TRBV6-5,TRBJ2-7,TRBD2,CASSYPSSGGNYEQYF,TGTGCCAGCAGTTACCCGTCTAGCGGGGGGAACTACGAGCAGTACTTC
once,TRBV10-1,TRBJ2-2,TRBD1,CASSDPRDRGTGGPDTGELFF,TGCGCCAGCAGTGACCCAAGGGACAGGGGGACGGGGGGGCCGGACACCGGGGAGCTGTTTTTT
few,TRBV9,TRBJ2-1,TRBD1,CASSEGQGIYNEQFF,TGTGCCAGCAGCGAGGGACAGGGGATCTACAATGAGCAGTTCTTC
NA,TRBV7-9,TRBJ2-2,NA,CASGPSDSSNTGELFF,TGTGCCAGCGGACCCTCGGACAGCTCAAACACCGGGGAGCTGTTTTTT
few,TRBV28,TRBJ1-6,NA,CASSLIFQGFDNSPLHF,TGTGCCAGCAGTTTAATTTTCCAGGGTTTCGATAATTCACCCCTCCACTTT
NA,TRBV4-3,TRBJ1-1,NA,CASSQDLGSGTEAFF,TGCGCCAGCAGCCAAGATCTTGGTAGCGGCACTGAAGCTTTCTTT
NA,TRBV5-6,TRBJ2-3,TRBD2,CASSGTGLAGGQVDTQYF,TGTGCCAGCAGCGGAACGGGACTAGCGGGAGGGCAGGTAGATACGCAGTATTTT
NA,TRBV2,TRBJ2-2,TRBD1,CASSEEGDRKTGELFF,TGTGCCAGCAGTGAAGAGGGGGACAGGAAGACCGGGGAGCTGTTTTTT
NA,TRBV19,TRBJ1-1,TRBD1,CASSPEGQGLTEAFF,TGTGCCAGTAGTCCAGAGGGACAGGGTCTCACTGAAGCTTTCTTT
large,TRBV7-6,TRBJ1-2,NA,CASSPLIGEGHGYTF,TGTGCCAGCAGCCCGCTTATCGGGGAAGGGCACGGCTACACCTTC
NA,TRBV6-5,TRBJ1-2,NA,CASSSGLHYGYTF,TGTGCCAGCTCGTCAGGACTGCACTATGGCTACACCTTC
NA,TRBV7-9,TRBJ2-7,NA,CASSFETLPYEQYF,TGTGCCAGCAGCTTCGAGACACTCCCCTACGAGCAGTACTTC
NA,TRBV9,TRBJ2-3,TRBD2,CASSVDQGLATDTQYF,TGTGCCAGCAGCGTAGATCAAGGACTAGCAACAGATACGCAGTATTTT